Sequencing of this T cell receptor beta chain was carried out in a study of response to subunit inactivated influenza vaccine. TCRdb reprocessed the RT-PCR reads via MiXCR and lists one record per CDR3 protein. The sample consists of approximately 520,000 distinct CDR3 sequences, 25% of them appearing once. This clonotype has a handful of counts. Germline-derived CDR1 and CDR2 are MDHEN and SYDVKM. V was cut by 2 bases and J by 4 bases, with 8 bases left in between. This CDR3 region has 13 residues. The source material was CD4+ T cells sorted from PBMCs, sampled 4 to 6 days after vaccination. The clonotype comes from a man aged 50 to 59 who received an inactivated influenza vaccine. The gene calls are TRBV28 and TRBJ1-2; no clear D gene. CDR3 region: CASSLGRTYGYTF. The CDR3 bases are TGTGCCAGCAGTTTAGGCAGGACCTATGGCTACACCTTC.